One T cell receptor (beta chain) is described in this entry. This clonotype showed up many times. The antigen it recognizes is unknown. The input lacks base qualities; no much larger clone sits a single base away. This sample stems from a study of naive and memory T cell subsets (dated by TCRdb to 2015 to 2018). Regarding the research as a whole: The figure summarizing these samples reported approximately 10 blood donors, 7 tuberculin skin test biopsies and 3 saline control biopsies. Usually PCR2 was run as a SYBR Green qPCR and stopped at a set threshold, although low-input samples could use end-point PCR (roughly 6 cycles) instead.

Library preparation used 5' RACE. The ligated cDNA was amplified by four rounds of PCR, in which nested alpha and beta constant region primers were used together with the SP2 primer. TCR RNA was reverse transcribed with SuperScript IV using alpha and beta constant region primers for the blood and skin samples. An oligonucleotide carrying the Illumina SP2 primer and a UMI was ligated to the 3' end of the cDNA by means of T4 RNA ligase 1. To prevent hairpin formation, the 12-nucleotide UMI was made up of two random hexamers with an eight-base spacer between them. From the second PCR onward, TCR alpha and beta chain libraries were processed separately and dual indexed for multiplexing. After pooling, the indexed libraries were analyzed by capillary electrophoresis and sequenced on either an Illumina MiSeq or NextSeq. To boost base diversity and improve cluster recognition, PhiX DNA at roughly 4.5-8% was spiked into the libraries. In the original analysis: Demultiplexor extracted UMIs from read 2, combined them with read 1 TCR sequence, and split reads by sample indices. Decombinator identified V and J genes and V-J junctions, assigning each TCR a five-part identifier including V and J deletions. Collapsinator used UMIs to correct sequencing errors and PCR amplification heterogeneity, producing a UMI-based abundance for each TCR. CDR3Translator turned identifiers into nucleotide sequence, translated that sequence into amino acids, and pulled out CDR3 regions based on terminal motifs. Error-corrected counts of alpha and beta TCRs from blood and skin were compared after being normalized to the amount of input RNA. TCRdb handled the public reads itself, with Q25 trimming in fastp and clone calling in MiXCR, and kept productive beta chains. Rows merge per CDR3 protein into single entries with the most common DNA and genes. The V and J calls come from TCRdb's annotation, not from the publication. Recorded for this sample are approximately 32,000 distinct CDR3 sequences; 16% of them occurred a single time. The ten top clones hold roughly 2.5% of the sample.

A robust, sensitive protocol for the amplification, sequencing and analysis of TCRs was described in the study, in which 3' ligation of a UMI-containing oligonucleotide to TCR cDNA was used. Whole blood analysis involved drawing over 2 ml of peripheral blood from adult healthy volunteers into Tempus tubes and then extracting RNA following the manufacturer's instructions. Total RNA, without cell sorting, was DNase treated with RQ1 DNase before reverse transcription, targeting about 1 to 1,100 ng input. Skin biopsy and whole blood libraries were made to test pipeline robustness in samples where T cells form a minority population. V is shortened by 5 bases, J by 2 bases, and the region joining them spans 11 bases. The CDR3 has 13 amino acids, counting the end cysteine and phenylalanine. Of the read, only the CDR3 DNA is kept; its 39 bases are in frame from base 1. The germline V gene encodes CDR1 DFQATT and CDR2 SNEGSKA (reference sequence).

What the authors observed across the whole study: The RNA-based method was acknowledged to be potentially sensitive to changes in TCR transcripts with T cell activation and differentiation.

The sequence is built from TRBV20-1 and TRBJ2-3, with the D gene call left open. The receptor was derived from a female donor in good health. The CDR3 region has the sequence CSAGLRVTDTQYF. The DNA sequence is given as TGCAGTGCTGGGCTTAGGGTCACAGATACGCAGTATTTT.